Listed here are 4 T cell receptor beta chains from one sample, sequenced in a study of T-cell memory formation after mild COVID-19. TCRdb independently ran MiXCR on the 5' RACE reads; one entry per CDR3 protein. This table holds hundreds of thousands of distinct CDR3 sequences, more than 15% found once. Sequenced: PBMCs or a T cell subset sorted from them (not recorded which). The receptor source for this set is an adult woman who had mild COVID-19 (a few samples of this study predate the infection). Cell type and time point are not known.

The chain employs TRBV5-1 and TRBJ2-7, with D uncertain. Deletions cut 3 bases from V and 7 bases from J, with 14 bases between. The germline V gene has CDR1 SGHRS and CDR2 YFSETQ. This CDR3 region has 13 residues. CDR3 sequence reads: CASSSSPRKEQYF. The CDR3 nucleotides read TGCGCCAGCAGCTCCTCGCCCCGGAAAGAGCAGTACTTC.

There are a few counts of this clonotype. This sequence joins TRBV11-3 and TRBJ1-2; TRBD1 matches at 9 bases. V dropped 5 bases and J dropped 3; count of bases not matched to a gene: 7. Germline values: CDR1 SGHNT, CDR2 YENEEA. The CDR3 has 15 amino acids. In DNA form, the CDR3 reads TGTGCCAGCAGCCTCCGGGACAGGGTGGACTATGGCTACACCTTC. It translates to CASSLRDRVDYGYTF.

This clonotype was seen repeatedly, ten times or more. This sequence joins TRBV6-2 or TRBV6-3 and TRBJ1-1, with D uncertain. The V gene's germline CDR1 is MNHEY and CDR2 SVGEGT. Between the trimmed V and J ends, which lost 0 bases and 4 bases, there was a span of 3 bases. The CDR3 is 12 amino acids. The CDR3 reads CASSYSRTEAFF. The CDR3 nucleotides read TGTGCCAGCAGTTACTCACGCACTGAAGCTTTCTTT.

The V call is TRBV4-1, the J call TRBJ1-1; D not certain. Per germline, CDR1 MGHRA and CDR2 YSYEKL. This CDR3 is 15 amino acids long. The V end was cut by 1 base, the J end by 0 bases, with 9 bases between. The CDR3 region has the DNA TGCGCCAGCAGCCAAGTTGCGGATATGAACACTGAAGCTTTCTTT. Encoded protein: CASSQVADMNTEAFF.